This T cell receptor (beta chain) was sequenced in a study of T cell repertoires in cytomegalovirus infection. At the level of the study: HLA-B-restricted CMV epitopes that are well studied were used alongside recently identified HLA-C-restricted ones. CMV infection plus the matching HLA type was flagged by public TCR beta signatures.

TCRdb reanalysed the reads using MiXCR and keeps one entry per CDR3 protein. Here the sample spans some 920,000 distinct CDR3 sequences, around 32% being singletons. Findings of the study overall: Public TCR beta family frequency separated CMV-and-HLA carriers, including in an independent cohort. Clonotypes of TCR beta that were HLA-C-restricted and CMV-specific dominated the ex vivo response.

Germline values: CDR1 MNHEY, CDR2 SMNVEV (reference sequence). The CDR3 spans 14 residues. Trimming removed 3 bases from V and 10 bases from J, with 13 bases in between. With regard to this clonotype: Antigen: not known. Possible read error: a much larger clone is one base away. Likely a read error: the CDR3 ends without its conserved phenylalanine or tryptophan.

V and J are TRBV27 and TRBJ1-6; D may be TRBD1 (5 bases). The input for sequencing was cultured CD8+ T cells from PBMCs, taken from culture after CMV antigen stimulation. This clonotype originated in a human donor in good health (CMV status not recorded). Some clones in this sample may be carry-over from other donors' samples. CDR3 sequence (DNA): TGTGCCAGCAGTTTCGGCAGGGCAGGGTCACCCCTCCACTTA. The encoded protein is CASSFGRAGSPLHL.